Listed here is a single TCR beta chain. This sample is drawn from a study of patients and donors after allogeneic stem cell transplantation. TCRdb called the RT-PCR reads again in MiXCR, with one record for every CDR3 protein. The sample includes about 74,000 distinct CDR3 sequences, less than 30% of them seen just once. Sequencing was carried out using blood, either unsorted or a sorted T cell fraction (not recorded which). This TCR derives from a human donor who was either an allogeneic HSCT recipient or a stem cell or donor lymphocyte infusion donor (not recorded which). It is not recorded whose cells these are; they may come from a transplant donor.

CDR3: CSAWTQGIARNTIYF. DNA for the CDR3: TGCAGCGCCTGGACCCAGGGAATAGCTAGAAACACCATATATTTT. V and J are TRBV29-1 and TRBJ1-3, with a weak D call TRBD1 (5 bases). V lost 7 bases and J lost 5, with 21 bases in between. The CDR3 runs to 15 residues. Germline assignment: CDR1 SQVTM and CDR2 ANQGSEA.